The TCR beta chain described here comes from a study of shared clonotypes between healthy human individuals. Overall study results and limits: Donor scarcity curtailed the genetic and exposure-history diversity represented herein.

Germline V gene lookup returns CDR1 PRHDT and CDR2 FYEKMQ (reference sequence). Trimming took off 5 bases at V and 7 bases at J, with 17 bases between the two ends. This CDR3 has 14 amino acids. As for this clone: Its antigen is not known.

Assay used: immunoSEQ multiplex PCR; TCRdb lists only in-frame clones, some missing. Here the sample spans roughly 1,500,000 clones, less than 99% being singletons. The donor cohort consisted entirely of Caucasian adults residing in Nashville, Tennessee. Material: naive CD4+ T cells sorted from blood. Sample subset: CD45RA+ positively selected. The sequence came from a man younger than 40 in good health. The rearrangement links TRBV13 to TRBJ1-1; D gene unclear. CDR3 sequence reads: CASSARSGSVEAFF. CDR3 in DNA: TGTGCCAGCAGCGCGAGGTCGGGTTCGGTTGAAGCTTTCTTT.